This entry lists 21 T cell receptor beta chains sequenced from one sample in a study of blood T cell repertoires in COVID-19. Only in-frame clones appear in the TCRdb table, and some are missing; sequencing was by immunoSEQ multiplex PCR. The data hold approximately 210,000 clones, with about 90% observed a single time. Sequencing input: peripheral blood. Receptor source: a man in his late teens or twenties with active or convalescent COVID-19.

V and J are TRBV9 and TRBJ1-1; 8 bases align to TRBD1. The CDR3 runs 14 residues. J was trimmed by 5 bases and V by 4 bases; bases with no gene match: 7. Looked up from germline, CDR1 is SGDLS and CDR2 is YYNGEE. CDR3 sequence (DNA): TGTGCCAGCAGCCCAGGGGGCGCGAGGACTGAAGCTTTCTTT. This translates into CASSPGGARTEAFF. The variable domain in full, with the rest retrieved from reference TRBV9 and TRBJ1-1, is DSGVTQTPKHLITATGQRVTLRCSPRSGDLSVYWYQQSLDQGLQFLIQYYNGEERAKGNILERFSAQQFPDLHSELNLSSLELGDSALYFCASSPGGARTEAFFGQGTRLTVV.

The chain employs TRBV6-2 or TRBV6-3 and TRBJ2-1; unclear D gene. V lost 0 bases and J lost 4, with 16 bases in between. This CDR3 has 17 amino acids. CDR1 is MNHEY and CDR2 is SVGEGT in the germline V gene. The DNA of the CDR3 is TGTGCCAGCAGTTACTCGATGTTAGACTTTTCTTACAATGAGCAGTTCTTC. Its protein is CASSYSMLDFSYNEQFF.

V gene TRBV5-1 combines with J gene TRBJ2-7; TRBD2 agrees at 9 bases. Germline lookup yields CDR1 SGHRS and CDR2 YFSETQ. The CDR3 extends over 13 amino acids. Trimming removed 4 bases from V and 2 bases from J; junction bases left unmatched: 1. The CDR3 region has the DNA TGCGCCAGCAGCGCGGGGGGGACCTACGAGCAGTACTTC. Translating it yields CASSAGGTYEQYF.

Remarks on this clone: At the DNA level, this CDR3 is encoded by other sequences in the same sample as well. The V call is TRBV30, the J call TRBJ1-1; 7 bases are a match to TRBD1. V lost 0 bases, J lost 0 bases, and 4 bases stayed unmatched. This CDR3 has 15 residues. The germline CDR1 and CDR2 sequences are GTSNPN and SVGIG (reference sequence). The CDR3 sequence: CAWSVQGTVNTEAFF. CDR3 sequence (DNA): TGTGCCTGGAGTGTACAAGGGACAGTGAACACTGAAGCTTTCTTT. The full variable domain, rest sourced from reference TRBV30 and TRBJ1-1, is SQTIHQWPATLVQPVGSPLSLECTVEGTSNPNLYWYRQAAGRGLQLLFYSVGIGQISSEVPQNLSASRPQDRQFILSSKKLLLSDSGFYLCAWSVQGTVNTEAFFGQGTRLTVV.

The CDR3 region has the DNA TGTGCCAGCAGCCAAGACCGAGGGATTAACTATGGCTACACCTTC. It specifies CASSQDRGINYGYTF. This sequence joins TRBV3-1 (or the pseudogene TRBV3-2) and TRBJ1-2; D gene unclear. This CDR3 has 15 residues. Per the germline V gene, CDR1 is LGHDT and CDR2 is YNNKEL (reference sequence). V was shortened by 0 bases and J by 1 base, with 9 bases between the two germline ends.

The V gene is TRBV7-2, the J gene TRBJ2-7; D might be TRBD1 (6 bases). Per germline, CDR1 SGHTA and CDR2 FQGNSA. The CDR3 runs 13 residues. Trimming stripped 4 bases from V and 3 bases from J, with 10 bases between. CDR3 coding DNA: TGTGCCAGCAGCTCCCCACAGGGCTACGAGCAGTACTTC. Amino acid sequence: CASSSPQGYEQYF. The full variable domain, rest sourced from reference TRBV7-2 and TRBJ2-7, is GAGVSQSPSNKVTEKGKDVELRCDPISGHTALYWYRQSLGQGLEFLIYFQGNSAPDKSGLPSDRFSAERTGGSVSTLTIQRTQQEDSAVYLCASSSPQGYEQYFGPGTRLTVT.

This clone has only one observation. The chain combines TRBV9 with TRBJ1-3; the D gene is possibly TRBD1 (5 bases). This CDR3 has 16 residues. CDR1 is SGDLS and CDR2 is YYNGEE in the germline V gene. V was pared by 3 bases and J by 2 bases, with 15 bases between. The CDR3 DNA reads as TGTGCCAGCAGCGAGGGAACAGGCCTCACTGGAAACACCATATATTTT. Translation: CASSEGTGLTGNTIYF. The full variable domain, its missing parts supplied by reference TRBV9 and TRBJ1-3, is DSGVTQTPKHLITATGQRVTLRCSPRSGDLSVYWYQQSLDQGLQFLIQYYNGEERAKGNILERFSAQQFPDLHSELNLSSLELGDSALYFCASSEGTGLTGNTIYFGEGSWLTVV.

The chain has TRBV7-9 and TRBJ2-3; TRBD1 is a possible D gene (5 bases). With 5 bases removed from V and 13 bases from J, the gap between germline ends came to 16 bases. Germline V lookup: CDR1 SEHNR, CDR2 FQNEAQ (reference sequence). This CDR3 contains 12 residues. CDR3 amino acids: CASSNGAFPEYF. The CDR3 DNA is TGTGCCAGCAGCAATGGGGCGTTTCCGGAGTATTTT.

The CDR3 sequence: CASSLDGSYEQYF. CDR3 nucleotides: TGTGCCAGCAGCTTGGACGGCTCCTACGAGCAGTACTTC. The chain has TRBV5-6 and TRBJ2-7, with D unresolved. V was shortened by 0 bases and J by 0 bases, with 4 bases between the two germline ends. The length of the CDR3 is 13 residues. Germline assignment: CDR1 SGHDT and CDR2 YYEEEE. Together with reference TRBV5-6 and TRBJ2-7, the CDR3 gives the full variable domain: DAGVTQSPTHLIKTRGQQVTLRCSPKSGHDTVSWYQQALGQGPQFIFQYYEEEERQRGNFPDRFSGHQFPNYSSELNVNALLLGDSALYLCASSLDGSYEQYFGPGTRLTVT.

The CDR3 DNA reads TGTGCCAGTAGTATTGACAGCATGAACACTGAAGCTTTCTTT. Residues: CASSIDSMNTEAFF. The rearrangement uses TRBV19 and TRBJ1-1, with D possibly matching TRBD1 (5 bases). V gave up 3 bases and J gave up 0 bases, with 8 bases separating them. The CDR3 runs 14 residues. Germline V gene sequence: CDR1 LNHDA, CDR2 SQIVND (reference sequence).

This rearrangement joins TRBV2 to TRBJ1-5, with 11 nucleotides matching TRBD1. CDR3 length: 14 residues. Trimming cost V 4 bases and J 6 bases; bases outside gene matches: 2. Germline CDR1 and CDR2: SNHLY and FYNNEI. The CDR3 is CASSGDRGGQPQHF. The CDR3 region has the DNA TGTGCCAGCAGTGGGGACAGGGGGGGTCAGCCCCAGCATTTT.

This clone came up many times. The J gene is TRBJ1-6, the V gene TRBV28; D gene uncertain. V was cut by 3 bases and J by 5 bases, with 11 bases left in between. There are 15 residues in the CDR3. The germline V gene has CDR1 MDHEN and CDR2 SYDVKM. The CDR3 region has the DNA TGTGCCAGCAGTTTCTTCAGGAACAATAATTCACCCCTCCACTTT. As protein: CASSFFRNNNSPLHF.

This chain connects TRBV6-4 to TRBJ2-7, with D tentatively TRBD2 (5 bases). Per the germline V gene, CDR1 is MRHNA and CDR2 is SNTAGT. The germline V and J ends were trimmed by 4 bases and 2 bases, with 12 bases remaining between them. This CDR3 is 14 amino acids long. CDR3 sequence: CASSAGVGPYEQYF. CDR3 DNA sequence: TGTGCCAGCAGTGCCGGGGTGGGCCCCTACGAGCAGTACTTC.

The gene calls are TRBV9 and TRBJ1-2; D may be TRBD1 (6 bases). Germline V CDR1 and CDR2: SGDLS, YYNGEE. This CDR3 has 16 residues. V was pared by 0 bases and J by 4 bases, with 16 bases between. CDR3 protein: CASSVEQGGFVYGYTF. As DNA, the CDR3 is TGTGCCAGCAGCGTAGAACAGGGCGGGTTCGTCTATGGCTACACCTTC. The full variable domain, in which reference TRBV9 and TRBJ1-2 provide the parts outside the CDR3, is DSGVTQTPKHLITATGQRVTLRCSPRSGDLSVYWYQQSLDQGLQFLIQYYNGEERAKGNILERFSAQQFPDLHSELNLSSLELGDSALYFCASSVEQGGFVYGYTFGSGTRLTVV.

The V gene is TRBV30, the J gene TRBJ2-7; 8 nucleotides match TRBD1. The CDR3 loop spans 15 amino acids. The ends lost 3 bases at V and 1 base at J; junction bases unmatched: 8. Germline CDR1 is GTSNPN and CDR2 is SVGIG (reference sequence). In DNA form, the CDR3 reads TGTGCCTGGAGAGTGACAGGGGTTAAGTCCTACGAGCAGTACTTC. Translating it yields CAWRVTGVKSYEQYF.

The chain joins TRBV7-2 to TRBJ2-1; 7 bases fit TRBD2. The length of the CDR3 is 15 residues. CDR1 is SGHTA and CDR2 is FQGNSA in the germline V gene. V lost 2 bases and J lost 2; bases outside the gene matches: 3. The CDR3 loop is CASSLWRETYNEQFF. For the CDR3, the DNA is TGTGCCAGCAGCTTATGGCGGGAGACCTACAATGAGCAGTTCTTC.

The rearrangement joins TRBV2 to TRBJ1-1; tentative D call: TRBD1 (5 bases). V was cut by 7 bases and J by 0 bases, with 9 bases left in between. Germline assignment: CDR1 SNHLY and CDR2 FYNNEI. The CDR3 is made up of 13 amino acids. CDR3 DNA: TGTGCCAGCACGGACAACCTGAACACTGAAGCTTTCTTT. Protein: CASTDNLNTEAFF. Full variable domain (outside the CDR3, taken from reference TRBV2 and TRBJ1-1): EPEVTQTPSHQVTQMGQEVILRCVPISNHLYFYWYRQILGQKVEFLVSFYNNEISEKSEIFDDQFSVERPDGSNFTLKIRSTKLEDSAMYFCASTDNLNTEAFFGQGTRLTVV.

This sequence joins TRBV27 and TRBJ2-6; D might be TRBD1 (5 bases). V lost 4 bases to trimming and J lost 2 bases, with 15 bases between them. CDR3 length: 17 residues. From germline, CDR1 is MNHEY and CDR2 SMNVEV (reference sequence). CDR3 sequence (DNA): TGTGCCAGCAGTTCCTCCAGGGTTCTGACTGGGGCCAACGTCCTGACTTTC. It translates to CASSSSRVLTGANVLTF.

The chain uses TRBV6-4 and TRBJ2-3, with a tentative D call TRBD2 (6 bases). V lost 3 bases and J 3 bases, leaving 10 bases between the germline ends. The CDR3 is 14 residues long. The germline V gene encodes CDR1 MRHNA and CDR2 SNTAGT. The CDR3 DNA follows: TGTGCCAGCAGTGAGGAGGGGACGACAGATACGCAGTATTTT. Translated: CASSEEGTTDTQYF.

The gene calls are TRBV21-1 and TRBJ1-5; the listed D gene, TRBD1, was not tested against the DNA. TRBV21-1 counts as a pseudogene. This CDR3 comprises 16 residues. The CDR3 DNA follows: TGTGCCAGCAGCAGTCCCGGGACAGGAGTCAATCAGCCCCAGCATTTT. Protein: CASSSPGTGVNQPQHF.

This rearrangement joins TRBV7-9 to TRBJ2-1; TRBD1 agrees at 12 bases. CDR1 and CDR2 (germline): SEHNR, FQNEAQ (reference sequence). V lost 7 bases and J lost 8; bases outside the gene matches: 9. The CDR3 has 15 residues. The CDR3 coding sequence is TGTGCCAGCAATTACCGGGACAGGGGGCTGGATGAGCAGTTCTTC. Amino acids: CASNYRDRGLDEQFF. Looking up the rest from reference TRBV7-9 and TRBJ2-1 gives the full variable domain: DTGVSQNPRHKITKRGQNVTFRCDPISEHNRLYWYRQTLGQGPEFLTYFQNEAQLEKSRLLSDRFSAERPKGSFSTLEIQRTEQGDSAMYLCASNYRDRGLDEQFFGPGTRLTVL.